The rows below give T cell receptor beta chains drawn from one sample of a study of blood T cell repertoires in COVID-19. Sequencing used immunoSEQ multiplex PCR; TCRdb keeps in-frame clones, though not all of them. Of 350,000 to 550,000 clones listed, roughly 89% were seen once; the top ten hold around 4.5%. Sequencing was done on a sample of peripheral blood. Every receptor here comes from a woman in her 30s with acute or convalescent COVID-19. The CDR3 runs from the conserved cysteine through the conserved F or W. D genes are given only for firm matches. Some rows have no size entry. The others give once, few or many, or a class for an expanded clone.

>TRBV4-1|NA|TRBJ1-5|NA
CASSQDSGSRQPQHF
TGCGCCAGCAGCCAAGATTCGGGGTCACGTCAGCCCCAGCATTTT
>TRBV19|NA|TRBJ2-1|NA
CASRRGGSYNEQFF
TGTGCCAGTAGGAGGGGGGGCTCCTACAATGAGCAGTTCTTC
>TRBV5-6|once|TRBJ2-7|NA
CASSTDSYEQYF
TGTGCCAGCAGCACCGACAGCTACGAGCAGTACTTC
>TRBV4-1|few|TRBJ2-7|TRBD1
CASSLQDRFHEQYF
TGCGCCAGCAGCCTCCAGGACAGGTTCCACGAGCAGTACTTC
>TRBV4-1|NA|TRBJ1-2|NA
CASSQDRGSYGYTF
TGCGCCAGCAGCCAAGATAGGGGTTCGTATGGCTACACCTTC
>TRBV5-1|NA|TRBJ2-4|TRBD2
CASSLGLAGGQKNIQYF
TGCGCCAGCAGCTTGGGACTAGCGGGGGGCCAGAAAAACATTCAGTACTTC
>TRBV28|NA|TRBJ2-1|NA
CATYRVNEQFF
TGTGCCACCTACAGGGTCAATGAGCAGTTCTTC
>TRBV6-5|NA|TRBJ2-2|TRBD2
CASSPQRGRTGELFF
TGTGCCAGCAGCCCCCAGCGGGGGCGCACCGGGGAGCTGTTTTTT
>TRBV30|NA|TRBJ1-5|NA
CAWSVQVSNQPQHF
TGTGCCTGGAGTGTACAGGTTAGCAATCAGCCCCAGCATTTT
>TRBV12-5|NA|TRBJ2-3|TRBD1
CASGSRPLGQLRTSTDTQYF
TGTGCTAGTGGTTCCCGCCCTTTGGGACAGCTAAGAACTAGCACAGATACGCAGTATTTT
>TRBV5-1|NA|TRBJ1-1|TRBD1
CASGSGTGGSFTEAFF
TGCGCCAGCGGCTCCGGGACAGGGGGCTCTTTCACTGAAGCTTTCTTT
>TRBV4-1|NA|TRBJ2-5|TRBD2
CASSLAAGGQETQYF
TGCGCCAGCAGCCTAGCAGCGGGGGGTCAAGAGACCCAGTACTTC
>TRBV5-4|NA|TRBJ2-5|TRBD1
CASSIDRGQETQYF
TGTGCCAGCAGCATAGACAGGGGTCAAGAGACCCAGTACTTC
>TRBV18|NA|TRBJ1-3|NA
CASSPTTGFSGNTIYF
TGTGCCAGCTCACCCACAACAGGATTCTCTGGAAACACCATATATTTT
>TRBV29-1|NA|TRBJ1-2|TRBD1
CSGGQGEGYTF
TGCAGCGGCGGACAGGGGGAAGGCTACACCTTC
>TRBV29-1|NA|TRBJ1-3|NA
CSVLFRNTIYF
TGCAGCGTTCTTTTTCGAAACACCATATATTTT
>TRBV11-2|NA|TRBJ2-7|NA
CASSLDIPYEQYF
TGTGCCAGCAGCTTAGATATCCCCTACGAGCAGTACTTC
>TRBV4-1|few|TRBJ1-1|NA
CASSPYSNTEAFF
TGCGCCAGCAGCCCCTACAGCAACACTGAAGCTTTCTTT
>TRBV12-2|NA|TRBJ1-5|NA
CASRLTLSGGQLYSNQPQHF
TGTGCAAGTCGCTTAACCCTTTCAGGGGGACAGTTGTATAGCAATCAGCCCCAGCATTTT
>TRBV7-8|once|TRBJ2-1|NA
CASSSGGLGEQFF
TGTGCCAGCAGCTCTGGAGGCCTCGGTGAGCAGTTCTTC
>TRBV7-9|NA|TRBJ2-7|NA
CASSSPRDPYEQYF
TGTGCCAGCAGCTCCCCCAGGGATCCGTACGAGCAGTACTTC
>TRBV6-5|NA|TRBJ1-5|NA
CASSYGSGQPQHF
TGTGCCAGCAGTTACGGTTCGGGTCAGCCCCAGCATTTT
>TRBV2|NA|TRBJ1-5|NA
CASSRTVNQPQHF
TGTGCCAGCAGTCGGACAGTCAATCAGCCCCAGCATTTT
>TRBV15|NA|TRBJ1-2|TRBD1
CATSTDRGHGYTF
TGTGCCACCAGCACAGACAGGGGGCATGGCTACACCTTC
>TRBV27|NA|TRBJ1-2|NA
CASRLDSLRGYTF
TGTGCCAGCAGACTGGACAGTTTACGTGGCTACACCTTC
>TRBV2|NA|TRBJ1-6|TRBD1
CASSEHAGGSNSPLHF
TGTGCCAGCAGTGAACACGCAGGGGGCTCTAATTCACCCCTCCACTTT
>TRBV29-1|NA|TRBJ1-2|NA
CSVETQQGLALVGIGYTF
TGCAGCGTTGAAACGCAGCAGGGGCTAGCCTTAGTAGGGATTGGCTACACCTTC